These T cell receptor beta chains were read from a single sample in a study of T cell responses to AZD1222 COVID-19 vaccine. Sequenced by immunoSEQ multiplex PCR; TCRdb stores in-frame clones only, minus some. The profile shows around 110,000 clones, roughly 85% of them singletons. The sample was peripheral blood, taken 28 days after the second AZD1222 dose. The receptors were sampled from an adult who received the AZD1222 COVID-19 vaccine. CDR3s include the opening cysteine and the closing phenylalanine or tryptophan. Each record gives: clone size, V gene, CDR3 protein. The size entry is marked missing in some rows and otherwise reads once, few, many or a size class.

clone_size: once; v_call: TRBV10-1; cdr3_aa: CASSEGGTNEQFF
clone_size: NA; v_call: TRBV4-1; cdr3_aa: CASSQVAGQTNQPQHF
clone_size: NA; v_call: TRBV3-1/TRBV3-2; cdr3_aa: CASSQDRQGWGAGELFF
clone_size: NA; v_call: TRBV19; cdr3_aa: CASSFGRSSFSTDTQYF
clone_size: NA; v_call: TRBV3-1/TRBV3-2; cdr3_aa: CASSQTGAPWVEAFF
clone_size: NA; v_call: TRBV6-5; cdr3_aa: CASSYGPGPYEQYF
clone_size: few; v_call: TRBV4-1; cdr3_aa: CASSGESYNSPLHF
clone_size: NA; v_call: TRBV19; cdr3_aa: CASSMSTSGTSTDTQYF
clone_size: NA; v_call: TRBV25-1; cdr3_aa: CASTAGAGELFF
clone_size: NA; v_call: TRBV6-4; cdr3_aa: CASSGTPKDRGQGMNTEAFF
clone_size: NA; v_call: TRBV7-2; cdr3_aa: CASSSAHRGNSPLHF
clone_size: once; v_call: TRBV6-5; cdr3_aa: CVSRRPNRQGTEAFF
clone_size: NA; v_call: TRBV24-1; cdr3_aa: CATSDYFRDRSINEQFF
clone_size: NA; v_call: TRBV14; cdr3_aa: CASSAPSGASYEQYF
clone_size: NA; v_call: TRBV4-3; cdr3_aa: CASSLRSLAGTNEQFF
clone_size: once; v_call: TRBV5-1; cdr3_aa: CASSLPGPEQYF
clone_size: NA; v_call: TRBV18; cdr3_aa: CASSPPQTSSGNTIYF
clone_size: NA; v_call: TRBV21-1; cdr3_aa: CASSKEVGCCKGAYLSDEQFF
clone_size: NA; v_call: TRBV19; cdr3_aa: CASSFTTGMYQPQHF
clone_size: NA; v_call: TRBV4-2; cdr3_aa: CASSPGGLAGGETQYF
clone_size: NA; v_call: TRBV9; cdr3_aa: CASSGTSGAGDTQYF
clone_size: once; v_call: TRBV10-3; cdr3_aa: CAISQGSGNTIYF
clone_size: once; v_call: TRBV7-8; cdr3_aa: CASSPPLTDSGGYTF
clone_size: NA; v_call: TRBV6-2/TRBV6-3; cdr3_aa: CASSYRTGGPEAFF
clone_size: NA; v_call: TRBV6-5; cdr3_aa: CATLAEGTEAFF
clone_size: NA; v_call: TRBV19; cdr3_aa: CASSIEGATANYGYTF
clone_size: NA; v_call: TRBV6-5; cdr3_aa: CASSYSGQGSSPLHF
clone_size: NA; v_call: TRBV2; cdr3_aa: CASSEASGGAHTQYF
clone_size: few; v_call: TRBV29-1; cdr3_aa: CSVTYLNTEAFF
clone_size: NA; v_call: TRBV12-3/TRBV12-4; cdr3_aa: CASSTGGEKLFF
clone_size: NA; v_call: TRBV5-1; cdr3_aa: CASSLERGSTEAFF
clone_size: NA; v_call: TRBV7-2; cdr3_aa: CASSQQGYEQYF
clone_size: NA; v_call: TRBV20-1; cdr3_aa: CSASGTNTGELFF
clone_size: NA; v_call: TRBV3-1/TRBV3-2; cdr3_aa: CASSQGTGNSPLHF
clone_size: NA; v_call: TRBV27; cdr3_aa: CASQRGGRHEQFF
clone_size: NA; v_call: TRBV19; cdr3_aa: CASSAPTGGGYGYTF
clone_size: NA; v_call: TRBV5-1; cdr3_aa: CASSQLGGGAYEQYF
clone_size: NA; v_call: TRBV5-1; cdr3_aa: CASSSEPGLAYEQYF
clone_size: NA; v_call: TRBV5-6; cdr3_aa: CASSLAAVSGNTIYF
clone_size: NA; v_call: TRBV5-1; cdr3_aa: CASRAVPGANVLTF
clone_size: few; v_call: TRBV6-2/TRBV6-3; cdr3_aa: CASSLLTGGTEAFF
clone_size: NA; v_call: TRBV5-1; cdr3_aa: CASEQGFGTEAFF
clone_size: NA; v_call: TRBV4-1; cdr3_aa: CASSQGGQGLNEQFF
clone_size: few; v_call: TRBV4-3; cdr3_aa: CASSQDMAGGWYSGANVLTF
clone_size: NA; v_call: TRBV2; cdr3_aa: CASGDRGLTRETQYF